What follows are 11 T cell receptor beta chains derived from one specimen sequenced in a study of blood T cells in healthy people across ages. A second 7 to 11 cycle PCR used barcoded and J-beta primers. TCRdb re-called the 5' RACE reads with MiXCR, one entry per CDR3 protein. The sample yields some 1.5 million distinct CDR3 sequences, 28% seen once. The sequenced sample was blood. These receptors came from a woman aged 25 to 39 in good health.

CDR3 DNA sequence: TGCAGTGCTATCCTCCATTTTAGCAATCAGCCCCAGCATTTT. The encoded protein is CSAILHFSNQPQHF. The J gene is TRBJ1-5, the V gene TRBV20-1; unclear D gene. Germline lookup yields CDR1 DFQATT and CDR2 SNEGSKA (reference sequence). The CDR3 consists of 14 residues. V was trimmed by 4 bases and J by 0 bases, leaving 10 bases between them.

The chain uses TRBV20-1 and TRBJ2-1, with 8 bases identical to TRBD2. Germline CDR1 is DFQATT and CDR2 is SNEGSKA (reference sequence). V was pared by 0 bases and J by 7 bases, with 5 bases of the junction left unmatched. The CDR3 is 14 residues long. In DNA form, the CDR3 reads TGCAGTGCTAGAGACGGGAGGGCCGGGAATGAGCAGTTCTTC. This gives the protein CSARDGRAGNEQFF.

This clonotype was seen only a few times. The chain links TRBV7-2 to TRBJ2-3, with 7 bases that match TRBD2. The germline V gene encodes CDR1 SGHTA and CDR2 FQGNSA. This CDR3 is built from 19 residues. J lost 0 bases, V lost 10 bases, and 22 bases had no gene match. Here the CDR3 reads CATKFLGLGELSSTDTQYF. The CDR3 region has the DNA TGTGCCACCAAGTTTCTAGGACTAGGCGAACTTTCTAGCACAGATACGCAGTATTTT.

J is TRBJ1-4 and V is TRBV7-6; 8 nucleotides match TRBD1. The ends lost 8 bases at V and 7 bases at J; junction bases unmatched: 9. The CDR3 loop spans 14 amino acids. Germline V CDR1 and CDR2: SGHVS, FNYEAQ. In nucleotides, the CDR3 is TGTGCCAGCGGACCTGGACAGGGTGCTGAAAAACTGTTTTTT. Encoded protein: CASGPGQGAEKLFF.

The rearrangement links TRBV6-5 to TRBJ2-2; D remains unclear. V lost 4 bases to trimming and J lost 5 bases, with 11 bases between them. The CDR3 runs 14 residues. CDR1 is MNHEY and CDR2 is SVGAGI in the germline V gene. This chain's CDR3 is CASSLPASTGELFF. The CDR3 coding sequence is TGTGCCAGCAGTTTGCCCGCTTCGACCGGGGAGCTGTTTTTT.

V and J are TRBV4-1 and TRBJ1-2, with D possibly being TRBD1 (6 bases). Germline V gene data show CDR1 as MGHRA and CDR2 as YSYEKL. The CDR3 is made up of 15 amino acids. Trimming stripped 1 base from V and 5 bases from J, with 14 bases between. In DNA, the CDR3 is TGCGCCAGCAGCCAAGGGGGTGGGGGCTTTTATGGCTACACCTTC. Translated, it gives CASSQGGGGFYGYTF.

The chain uses TRBV6-4 and TRBJ1-1, with D possibly matching TRBD1 (5 bases). Trimming stripped 4 bases from V and 6 bases from J, with 18 bases between. CDR3 length: 15 residues. Germline V gene sequence: CDR1 MRHNA, CDR2 SNTAGT. CDR3 in DNA: TGTGCCAGCAGTGTCGGGACGGATCTTGTGGCTGAAGCTTTCTTT. It codes for CASSVGTDLVAEAFF.

This clonotype occurred a few times. V gene TRBV30 combines with J gene TRBJ2-7; D not certain. The ends were cut back, 3 bases at V and 3 bases at J, with 9 bases in the middle. The length of the CDR3 is 12 residues. Looked up from germline, CDR1 is GTSNPN and CDR2 is SVGIG (reference sequence). The CDR3 region has the DNA TGTGCCTGGAGCACCCTCAGCTACGAGCAGTACTTC. Its translation: CAWSTLSYEQYF.

This clonotype turned up a few times. The chain has TRBV5-1 and TRBJ2-7; 8 bases line up with TRBD1. V was pared by 2 bases and J by 2 bases, with 9 bases of the junction left unmatched. The CDR3 runs to 16 residues. Germline V CDR1 and CDR2: SGHRS, YFSETQ. The CDR3 coding sequence is TGCGCCAGCAGCTTACGACAGGGGTCTGGGGCCTACGAGCAGTACTTC. Amino acids: CASSLRQGSGAYEQYF.

This sequence joins TRBV12-3 or TRBV12-4 and TRBJ1-2, with 8 bases fitting TRBD1. This CDR3 comprises 15 residues. V shed 3 bases, J shed 2 bases, and the junction held 5 bases outside the gene matches. The CDR3 is CASSLPNRGNYGYTF. As DNA, the CDR3 is TGTGCCAGCAGTTTGCCCAACAGGGGGAACTATGGCTACACCTTC.

The rearrangement links TRBV5-6 to TRBJ1-1; D perhaps matches TRBD1 (5 bases). V was cut by 6 bases and J by 2 bases, with 11 bases left in between. CDR1 is SGHDT and CDR2 is YYEEEE in the germline V gene. The CDR3 runs 13 residues. CDR3 nucleotide sequence: TGTGCCAGCAAAGGGACGTATAACACTGAAGCTTTCTTT. The encoded protein is CASKGTYNTEAFF.